Sequencing of this T cell receptor (beta chain) was carried out in a study of blood T cell repertoires in COVID-19. Study information: Collection of acute and convalescent COVID-19 samples took place in the United States, Italy and Spain. In each case, the material was cDNA or gDNA derived from T cells, B-cell-depleted T cells, or PBMCs.

V trimming: 3 bases; J trimming: 6 bases; junction bases outside the gene matches: 3. CDR3 length: 15 amino acids. Germline V gene data show CDR1 as SGHAT and CDR2 as FQNNGV. Only in-frame clones appear in the TCRdb table, and some are missing; sequencing was by immunoSEQ multiplex PCR. The sample contains around 450,000 clones, around 89% of which appear only once. The specimen was peripheral blood. The chain couples TRBV11-2 to TRBJ2-2; 11 bases are a match to TRBD2. The origin of this receptor is a woman between 25 and 40 years old with acute or convalescent COVID-19. CDR3 loop: CASSFSGGEAGELFF. In nucleotides, the CDR3 is TGTGCCAGCAGCTTTAGCGGGGGGGAGGCCGGGGAGCTGTTTTTT.